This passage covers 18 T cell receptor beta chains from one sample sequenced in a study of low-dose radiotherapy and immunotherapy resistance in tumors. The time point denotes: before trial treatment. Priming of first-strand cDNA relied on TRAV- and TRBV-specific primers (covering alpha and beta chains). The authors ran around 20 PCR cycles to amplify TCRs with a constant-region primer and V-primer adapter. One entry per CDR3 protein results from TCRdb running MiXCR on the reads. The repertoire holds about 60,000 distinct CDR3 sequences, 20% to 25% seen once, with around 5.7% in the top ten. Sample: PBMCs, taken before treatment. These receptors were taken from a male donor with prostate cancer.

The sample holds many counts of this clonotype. CDR3 nucleotide sequence: TGTGCCAGCAGCTCCCCCATCCCCACATACTACGAGCAGTACTTC. It is translated as CASSSPIPTYYEQYF. V usage is TRBV28 and J usage is TRBJ2-7; D not resolved. Germline V CDR1 and CDR2: MDHEN, SYDVKM. Trimming took off 6 bases at V and 3 bases at J, with 18 bases between the two ends. This CDR3 comprises 15 residues.

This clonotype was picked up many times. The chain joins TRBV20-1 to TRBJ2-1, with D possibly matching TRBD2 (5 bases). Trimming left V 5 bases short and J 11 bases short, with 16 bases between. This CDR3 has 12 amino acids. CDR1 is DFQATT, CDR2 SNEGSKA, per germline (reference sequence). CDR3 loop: CSAASGERKQFF. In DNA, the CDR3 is TGCAGTGCTGCCTCTGGCGAGCGGAAGCAGTTCTTC.

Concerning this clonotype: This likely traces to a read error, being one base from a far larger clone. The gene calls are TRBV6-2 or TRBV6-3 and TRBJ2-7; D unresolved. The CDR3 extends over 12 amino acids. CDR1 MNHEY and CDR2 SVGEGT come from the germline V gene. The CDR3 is CASRNGGYVQYF. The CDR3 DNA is TGTGCCAGCAGAAATGGTGGGTACGTGCAGTACTTC.

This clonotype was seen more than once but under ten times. The CDR3 sequence: CASSSGPTPDVTF. The CDR3 DNA reads as TGTGCCAGCAGCTCCGGCCCGACACCCGATGTAACCTTC. This chain joins TRBV28 and TRBJ1-2; D call uncertain. Germline CDR1 MDHEN, CDR2 SYDVKM. The V end was cut by 6 bases, the J end by 14 bases, with 22 bases between. This CDR3 is built from 13 residues.

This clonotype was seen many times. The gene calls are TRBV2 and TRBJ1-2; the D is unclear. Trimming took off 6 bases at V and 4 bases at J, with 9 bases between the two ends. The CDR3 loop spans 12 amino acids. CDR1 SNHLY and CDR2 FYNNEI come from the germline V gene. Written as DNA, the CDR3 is TGTGCCAGCAGGGCCAGTAGCTATGGCTACACCTTC. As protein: CASRASSYGYTF.

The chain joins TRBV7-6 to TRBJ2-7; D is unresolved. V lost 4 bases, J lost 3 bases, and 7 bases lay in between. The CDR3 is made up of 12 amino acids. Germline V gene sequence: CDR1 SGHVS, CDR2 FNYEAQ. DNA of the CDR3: TGTGCCAGCAGCTCCGCGGACTACGAGCAGTACTTC. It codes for CASSSADYEQYF.

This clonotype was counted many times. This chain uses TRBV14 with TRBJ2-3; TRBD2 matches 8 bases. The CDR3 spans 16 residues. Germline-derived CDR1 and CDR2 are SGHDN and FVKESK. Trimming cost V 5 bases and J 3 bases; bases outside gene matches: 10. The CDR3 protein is CASSLHGTSKTDTQYF. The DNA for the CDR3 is TGTGCCAGCAGCTTACACGGGACTAGTAAAACAGATACGCAGTATTTT.

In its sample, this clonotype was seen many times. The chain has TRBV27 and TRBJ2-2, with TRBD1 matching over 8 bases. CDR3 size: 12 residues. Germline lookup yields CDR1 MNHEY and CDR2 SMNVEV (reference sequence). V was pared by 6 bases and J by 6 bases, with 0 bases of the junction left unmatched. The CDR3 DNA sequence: TGTGCCAGCAGGACAGGGGCCGGGGAGCTGTTTTTT. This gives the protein CASRTGAGELFF.

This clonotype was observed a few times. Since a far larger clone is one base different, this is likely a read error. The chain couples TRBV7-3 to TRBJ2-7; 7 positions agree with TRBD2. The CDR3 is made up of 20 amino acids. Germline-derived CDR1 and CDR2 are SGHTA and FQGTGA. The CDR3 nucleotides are TGTGCCAGCAGCTTGGCATTGGGCCTAGCGGAGCGAGGACGTTCCTACGAGCGGTACTTC. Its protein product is CASSLALGLAERGRSYERYF.

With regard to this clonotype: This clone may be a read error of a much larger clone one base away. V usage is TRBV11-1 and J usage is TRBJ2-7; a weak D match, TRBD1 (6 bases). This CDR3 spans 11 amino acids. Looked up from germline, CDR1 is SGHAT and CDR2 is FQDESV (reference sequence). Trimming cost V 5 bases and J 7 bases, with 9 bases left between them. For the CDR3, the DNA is TGTGCCAGCAGCGCCCAGGGGGAGCAGTACTTC. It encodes CASSAQGEQYF.

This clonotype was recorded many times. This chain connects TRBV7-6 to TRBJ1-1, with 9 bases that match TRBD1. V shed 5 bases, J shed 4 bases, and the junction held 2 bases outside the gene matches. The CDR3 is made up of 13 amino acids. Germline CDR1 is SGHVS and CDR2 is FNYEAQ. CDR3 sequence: CASSTQGATEAFF. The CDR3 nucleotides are TGTGCCAGCAGCACACAGGGGGCCACTGAAGCTTTCTTT.

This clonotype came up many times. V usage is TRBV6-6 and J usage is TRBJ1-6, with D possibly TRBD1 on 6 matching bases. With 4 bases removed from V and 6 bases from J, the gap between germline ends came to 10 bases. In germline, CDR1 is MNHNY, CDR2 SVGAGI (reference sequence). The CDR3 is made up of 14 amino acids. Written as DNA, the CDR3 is TGTGCCAGCAGTTTACAGGGACCTAATTCACCCCTCCACTTT. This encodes CASSLQGPNSPLHF.

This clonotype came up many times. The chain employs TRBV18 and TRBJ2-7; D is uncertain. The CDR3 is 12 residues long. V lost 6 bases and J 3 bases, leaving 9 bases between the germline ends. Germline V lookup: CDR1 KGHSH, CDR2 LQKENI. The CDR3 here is CASSSRVYEQYF. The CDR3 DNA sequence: TGTGCCAGCTCCTCGAGAGTCTACGAGCAGTACTTC.

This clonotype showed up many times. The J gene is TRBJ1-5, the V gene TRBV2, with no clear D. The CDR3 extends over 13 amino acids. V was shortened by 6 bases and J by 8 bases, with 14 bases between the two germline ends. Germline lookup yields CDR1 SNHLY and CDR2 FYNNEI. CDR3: CASRLSSREPQHF. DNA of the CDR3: TGTGCCAGCAGGCTCTCGTCTAGGGAGCCCCAGCATTTT.

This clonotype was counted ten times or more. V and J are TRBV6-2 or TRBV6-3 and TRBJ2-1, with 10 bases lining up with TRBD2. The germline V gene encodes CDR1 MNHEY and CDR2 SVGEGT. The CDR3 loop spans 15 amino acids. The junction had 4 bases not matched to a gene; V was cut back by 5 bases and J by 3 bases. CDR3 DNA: TGTGCCAGCAGTATTGCTAGCGGGGGCTACAATGAGCAGTTCTTC. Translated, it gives CASSIASGGYNEQFF.

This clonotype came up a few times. The CDR3 bases are TGTGCTAGTGGTTTGGTAAGGGTCCTGAGGTCCTACAATGAGCAGTTCTTC. Encoded protein: CASGLVRVLRSYNEQFF. V is TRBV12-5 and J is TRBJ2-1; D gene ambiguous. The ends were cut back, 0 bases at V and 1 base at J, with 13 bases in the middle. Germline CDR1 LGHNT, CDR2 FRNRAP. The CDR3 length is 17 residues.

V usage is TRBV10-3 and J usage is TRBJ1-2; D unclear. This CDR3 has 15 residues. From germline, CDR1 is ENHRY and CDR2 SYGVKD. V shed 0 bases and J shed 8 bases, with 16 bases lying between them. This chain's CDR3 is CAISESPGNASGYTF. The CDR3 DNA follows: TGTGCCATCAGTGAGTCCCCGGGAAACGCTTCCGGCTACACCTTC.

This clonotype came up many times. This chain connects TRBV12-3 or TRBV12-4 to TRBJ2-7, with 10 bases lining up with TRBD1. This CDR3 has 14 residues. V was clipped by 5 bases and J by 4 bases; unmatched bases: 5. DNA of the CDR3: TGTGCCAGCAGTCGACAGGGGGCGAATTACGAGCAGTACTTC. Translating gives CASSRQGANYEQYF.